The TCR beta chain under discussion was sequenced for a study of T cell responses to AZD1222 COVID-19 vaccine. Study-wide results and caveats: Donors were chiefly white British, with a greater number of females, and clonal diversity was perhaps underestimated. Baseline antibody screening turned up just 6 or 7 seropositive AZD1222 recipients.

Analysis merged second doses at about 4 or about 12 weeks. As for this clone: Its antigen is not known.

The germline V gene has CDR1 SNHLY and CDR2 FYNNEI. CDR3 length: 12 amino acids. Trimming removed 6 bases at V and 6 bases at J, with 9 bases between. Generated by immunoSEQ multiplex PCR, the TCRdb table keeps only in-frame clones and is missing some. Here the sample spans approximately 130,000 clones, over 75% being singletons. This specimen consisted of peripheral blood, obtained 28 days after the second AZD1222 dose. The chain recombines TRBV2 with TRBJ1-5, with D maybe TRBD1 (6 bases). This clonotype was obtained from an adult who received the AZD1222 COVID-19 vaccine. The CDR3 region has the DNA TGTGCCAGCAGGGACAGCGGTCAGCCCCAGCATTTT. This encodes CASRDSGQPQHF.